Listed below are T cell receptor beta chains from one sample, sequenced in a study of response to subunit inactivated influenza vaccine. MiXCR, applied by TCRdb to the RT-PCR reads, yields one record per CDR3 protein. The table records around 480,000 distinct CDR3 sequences, 11% of them present only once. The material was PBMCs from blood, obtained about 6 weeks after vaccination. These receptor sequences come from a man aged 50 to 60 who received an inactivated influenza vaccine. Each CDR3 is given with its conserved first and last residue. D genes are given only for firm matches. Size is stated for part of the rows, as once, few or many counts, or as a class when the clone is expanded.

d_call: TRBD2; clone_size: many; v_call: TRBV20-1; j_call: TRBJ2-1; cdr3_nt: TGCAGTGCTAGAAGCTTAGCGGGTTCGGTCGATGAGCAGTTCTTC; cdr3_aa: CSARSLAGSVDEQFF
d_call: -; clone_size: -; v_call: TRBV2; j_call: TRBJ2-5; cdr3_nt: TGTGCCAGCAGTGAAGCAAGAGGGTGGATGGGAGAGACCCAGTACTTC; cdr3_aa: CASSEARGWMGETQYF
d_call: TRBD1; clone_size: -; v_call: TRBV6-5; j_call: TRBJ1-5; cdr3_nt: TGTGCCAGCAGTTCTCCTACAGGGGGTAGCAATCAGCCCCAGCATTTT; cdr3_aa: CASSSPTGGSNQPQHF
d_call: TRBD2; clone_size: -; v_call: TRBV20-1; j_call: TRBJ2-3; cdr3_nt: TGCAGTGCCGCCGGGGGCCTGAGCGGGGGGGGCACAGATACGCAGTATTTT; cdr3_aa: CSAAGGLSGGGTDTQYF
d_call: -; clone_size: few; v_call: TRBV10-3; j_call: TRBJ2-5; cdr3_nt: TGTGCCACCACCCGAGGGGGGTTTGAAGAGACCCAGTACTTC; cdr3_aa: CATTRGGFEETQYF
d_call: -; clone_size: -; v_call: TRBV12-3/TRBV12-4; j_call: TRBJ2-7; cdr3_nt: TGTGCCAGCAGTTTATCTGGGGGGCCGAACTACGAGCAGTACTTC; cdr3_aa: CASSLSGGPNYEQYF
d_call: TRBD1; clone_size: -; v_call: TRBV12-3/TRBV12-4; j_call: TRBJ1-1; cdr3_nt: TGTGCCAGCAGCCTTGGCAGGGGGCCTGAAGCTTTCTTT; cdr3_aa: CASSLGRGPEAFF
d_call: TRBD1; clone_size: few; v_call: TRBV6-5; j_call: TRBJ1-2; cdr3_nt: TGTGCCAGCAGTTACACACAGGGGGGAGATGGCTACACCTTC; cdr3_aa: CASSYTQGGDGYTF
d_call: TRBD1; clone_size: medium-sized; v_call: TRBV20-1; j_call: TRBJ2-2; cdr3_nt: TGCAGTGCTAGAGAGGACAGGGGCTCAGAAGTCACCGGGGAGCTGTTTTTT; cdr3_aa: CSAREDRGSEVTGELFF
d_call: TRBD2; clone_size: -; v_call: TRBV10-3; j_call: TRBJ2-7; cdr3_nt: TGTGCCATCGGCAGCGGGAGCTCCTACGAGCAGTACTTC; cdr3_aa: CAIGSGSSYEQYF